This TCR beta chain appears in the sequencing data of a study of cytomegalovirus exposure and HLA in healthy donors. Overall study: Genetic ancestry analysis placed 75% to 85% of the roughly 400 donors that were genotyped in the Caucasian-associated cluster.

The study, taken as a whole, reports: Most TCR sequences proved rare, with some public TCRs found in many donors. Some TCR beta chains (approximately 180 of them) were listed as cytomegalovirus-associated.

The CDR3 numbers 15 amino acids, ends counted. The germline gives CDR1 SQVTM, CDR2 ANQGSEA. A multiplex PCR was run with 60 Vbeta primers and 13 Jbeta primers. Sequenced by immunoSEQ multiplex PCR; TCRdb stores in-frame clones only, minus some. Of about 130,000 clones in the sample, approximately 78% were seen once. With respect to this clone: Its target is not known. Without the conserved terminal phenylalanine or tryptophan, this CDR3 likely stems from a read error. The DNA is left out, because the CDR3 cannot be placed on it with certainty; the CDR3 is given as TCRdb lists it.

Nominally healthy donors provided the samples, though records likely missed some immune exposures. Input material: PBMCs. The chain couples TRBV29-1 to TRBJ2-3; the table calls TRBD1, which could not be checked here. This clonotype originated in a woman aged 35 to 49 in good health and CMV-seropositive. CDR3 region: CSVPGQGPGFGTQYL.